The clone carrying this T cell receptor beta chain appeared many times. As yet, its antigen is unknown. The sample comes from a study of CD8 T cells in ankylosing spondylitis. General study points: One TCR beta motif, made up of roughly eight highly homologous variants, appeared characteristic of ankylosing spondylitis blood.

TCRdb recomputed calls from the 5' RACE reads with MiXCR, one row per CDR3 protein. The sample lists under 300,000 distinct CDR3 sequences, around 11% occurring once. CDR3 length: 15 amino acids. V was pared by 1 base and J by 4 bases, with 12 bases between. Germline V gene data show CDR1 as LGHDT and CDR2 as YNNKEL (reference sequence). The V and J genes are TRBV3-1 and TRBJ2-3; D not resolved. The clonotype was recovered from a male donor with ankylosing spondylitis or in good health (not recorded which). Material: blood, either unsorted or a sorted T cell fraction (not recorded which). The CDR3 is CASSQVLRRPDTQYF. The DNA of the CDR3 is TGTGCCAGCAGCCAAGTCCTCCGGCGCCCAGATACGCAGTATTTT.